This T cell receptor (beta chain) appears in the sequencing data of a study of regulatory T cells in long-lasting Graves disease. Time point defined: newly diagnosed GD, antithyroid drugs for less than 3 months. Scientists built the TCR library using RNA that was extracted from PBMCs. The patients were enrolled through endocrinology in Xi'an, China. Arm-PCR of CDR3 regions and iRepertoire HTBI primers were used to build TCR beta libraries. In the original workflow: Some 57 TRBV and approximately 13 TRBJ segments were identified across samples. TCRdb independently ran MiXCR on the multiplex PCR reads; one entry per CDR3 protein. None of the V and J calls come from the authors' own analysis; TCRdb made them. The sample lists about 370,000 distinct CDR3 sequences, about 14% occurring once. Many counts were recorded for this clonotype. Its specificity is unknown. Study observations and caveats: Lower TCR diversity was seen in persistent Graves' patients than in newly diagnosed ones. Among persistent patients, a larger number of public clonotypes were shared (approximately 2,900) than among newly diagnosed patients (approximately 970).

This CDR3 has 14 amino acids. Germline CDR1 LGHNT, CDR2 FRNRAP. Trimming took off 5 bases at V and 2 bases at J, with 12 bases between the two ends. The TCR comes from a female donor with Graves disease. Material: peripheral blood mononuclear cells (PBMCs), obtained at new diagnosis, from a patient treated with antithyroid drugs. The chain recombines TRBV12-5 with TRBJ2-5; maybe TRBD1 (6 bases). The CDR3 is CASGVDSLQETQYF. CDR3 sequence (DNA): TGTGCTAGTGGTGTGGACAGCCTACAAGAGACCCAGTACTTC.